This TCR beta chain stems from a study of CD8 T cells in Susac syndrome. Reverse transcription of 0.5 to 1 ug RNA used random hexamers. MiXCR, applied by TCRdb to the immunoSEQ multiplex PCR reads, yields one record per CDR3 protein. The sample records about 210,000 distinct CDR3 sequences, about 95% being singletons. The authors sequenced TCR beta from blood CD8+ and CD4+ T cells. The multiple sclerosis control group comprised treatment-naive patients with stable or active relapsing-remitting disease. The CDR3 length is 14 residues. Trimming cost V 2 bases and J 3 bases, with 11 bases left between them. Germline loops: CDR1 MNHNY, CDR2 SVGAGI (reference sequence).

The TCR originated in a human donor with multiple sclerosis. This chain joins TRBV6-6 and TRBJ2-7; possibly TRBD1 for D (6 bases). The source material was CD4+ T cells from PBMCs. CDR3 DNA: TGTGCCAGCAGTTACCAGGCCAGGGGCTACGAGCAGTACTTC. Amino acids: CASSYQARGYEQYF.